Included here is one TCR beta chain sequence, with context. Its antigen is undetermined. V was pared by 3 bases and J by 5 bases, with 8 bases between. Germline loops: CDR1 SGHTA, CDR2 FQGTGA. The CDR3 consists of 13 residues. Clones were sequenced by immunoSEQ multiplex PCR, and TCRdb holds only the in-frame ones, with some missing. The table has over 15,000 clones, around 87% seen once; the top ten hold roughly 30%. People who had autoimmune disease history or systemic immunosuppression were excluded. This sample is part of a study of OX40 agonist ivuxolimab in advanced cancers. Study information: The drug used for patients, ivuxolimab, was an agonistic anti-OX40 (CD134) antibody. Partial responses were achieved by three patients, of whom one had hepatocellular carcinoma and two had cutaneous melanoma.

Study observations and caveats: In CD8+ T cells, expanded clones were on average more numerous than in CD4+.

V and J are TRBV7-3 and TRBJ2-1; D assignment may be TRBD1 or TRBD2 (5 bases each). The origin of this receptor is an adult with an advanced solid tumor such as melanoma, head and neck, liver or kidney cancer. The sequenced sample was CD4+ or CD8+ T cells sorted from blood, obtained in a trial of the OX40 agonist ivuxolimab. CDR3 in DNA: TGTGCCAGCAGCTTCCAGGGACACAATGAGCAGTTCTTC. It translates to CASSFQGHNEQFF.